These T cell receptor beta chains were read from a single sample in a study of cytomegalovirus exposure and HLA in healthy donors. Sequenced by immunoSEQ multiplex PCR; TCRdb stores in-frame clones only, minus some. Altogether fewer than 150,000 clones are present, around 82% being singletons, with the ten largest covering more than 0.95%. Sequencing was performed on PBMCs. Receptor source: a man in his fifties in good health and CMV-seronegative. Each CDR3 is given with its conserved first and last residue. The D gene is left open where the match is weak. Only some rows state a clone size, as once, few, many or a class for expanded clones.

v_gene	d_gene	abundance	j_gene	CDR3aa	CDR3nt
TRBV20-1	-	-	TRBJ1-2	CSASESGYTF	TGCAGTGCCAGCGAGAGTGGCTACACCTTC
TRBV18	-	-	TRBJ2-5	CASSPTQPRGRQETQYF	TGTGCCAGCTCACCAACACAACCCCGTGGCAGGCAAGAGACCCAGTACTTC
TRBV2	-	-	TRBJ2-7	CASGASEPYEQYF	TGTGCCAGCGGGGCTAGCGAACCCTACGAGCAGTACTTC
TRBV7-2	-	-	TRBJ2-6	CASSLGYEGANVLTF	TGTGCCAGCAGCTTAGGTTACGAGGGGGCCAACGTCCTGACTTTC
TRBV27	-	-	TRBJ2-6	CASGFQGSSGANVLTF	TGTGCCAGCGGGTTTCAGGGTAGCTCTGGGGCCAACGTCCTGACTTTC
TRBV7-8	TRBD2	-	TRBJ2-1	CASSLTGGSPYNEQFF	TGTGCCAGCAGCTTAACAGGCGGGAGCCCCTACAATGAGCAGTTCTTC
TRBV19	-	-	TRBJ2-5	CASSIGTLQETQYF	TGTGCCAGTAGTATCGGGACATTACAAGAGACCCAGTACTTC
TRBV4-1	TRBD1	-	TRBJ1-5	CASSRGGAQPQHF	TGCGCCAGCAGCCGAGGGGGCGCCCAGCCCCAGCATTTT
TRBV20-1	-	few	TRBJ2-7	CSAQTSYEQYF	TGCAGTGCGCAGACTAGCTACGAGCAGTACTTC
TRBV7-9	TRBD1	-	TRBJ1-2	CASSSTGTAYPYGYTF	TGTGCCAGCAGCTCTACCGGGACAGCGTACCCCTATGGCTACACCTTC
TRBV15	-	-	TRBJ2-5	CATSRGSVRQETQYF	TGTGCCACCAGCAGAGGGAGTGTCAGACAAGAGACCCAGTACTTC
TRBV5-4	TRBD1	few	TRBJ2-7	CASSLGQGAHEQYF	TGTGCCAGCAGCTTGGGACAGGGGGCCCACGAGCAGTACTTC
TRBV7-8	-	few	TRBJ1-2	CASSLAAGATYGYTF	TGTGCCAGCAGCTTAGCGGCAGGGGCCACTTATGGCTACACCTTC
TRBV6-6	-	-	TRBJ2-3	CASSRGNRLVTQYF	TGTGCCAGCAGCCGCGGGAACCGACTAGTCACGCAGTATTTT
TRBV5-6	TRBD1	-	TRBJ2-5	CASSFQGALQETQYF	TGTGCCAGCAGCTTCCAGGGGGCTCTTCAAGAGACCCAGTACTTC
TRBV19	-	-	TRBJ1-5	CASSISRGGHPWSNQPQHF	TGTGCCAGTAGTATATCAAGGGGTGGACACCCCTGGAGCAATCAGCCCCAGCATTTT
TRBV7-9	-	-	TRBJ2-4	CASSSSDTLAKNIQYF	TGTGCCAGCAGTTCTAGCGATACGTTAGCCAAAAACATTCAGTACTTC
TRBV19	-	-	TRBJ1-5	CASRLGASNQPQHF	TGTGCCAGCAGATTAGGGGCTAGCAATCAGCCCCAGCATTTT
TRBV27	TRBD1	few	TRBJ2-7	CASRYHRDRGAYEQYF	TGTGCCAGCAGATACCACCGGGACAGGGGTGCCTACGAGCAGTACTTC
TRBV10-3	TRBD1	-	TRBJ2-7	CAISDRGQGPHEQYF	TGTGCCATCAGTGATAGGGGACAGGGTCCCCACGAGCAGTACTTC
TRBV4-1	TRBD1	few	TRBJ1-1	CASSQDWGQSGTEAFF	TGCGCCAGCAGCCAAGATTGGGGACAGTCGGGCACTGAAGCTTTCTTT
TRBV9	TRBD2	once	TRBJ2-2	CASSPRLAGLTGELFF	TGTGCCAGCAGCCCTAGACTAGCCGGGTTAACCGGGGAGCTGTTTTTT
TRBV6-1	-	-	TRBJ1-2	CASSEVRGLGYTF	TGTGCCAGCAGTGAAGTCAGAGGGTTGGGCTACACCTTC
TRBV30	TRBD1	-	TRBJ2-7	CAWGTGGEQYF	TGTGCCTGGGGGACAGGGGGCGAGCAGTACTTC
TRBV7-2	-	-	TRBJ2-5	CAGSPQGRGQETQYF	TGTGCCGGCAGTCCCCAGGGGCGCGGACAAGAGACCCAGTACTTC
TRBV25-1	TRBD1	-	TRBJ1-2	CASGDRGSYGYTF	TGTGCCAGCGGGGACAGGGGGTCCTATGGCTACACCTTC
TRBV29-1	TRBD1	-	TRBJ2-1	CSVEPPGQIFNEQFF	TGCAGCGTTGAGCCTCCGGGACAGATTTTCAATGAGCAGTTCTTC
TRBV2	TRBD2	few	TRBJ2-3	CASQTSGRAVDTQYF	TGTGCCAGCCAGACTAGCGGGAGGGCCGTAGATACGCAGTATTTT
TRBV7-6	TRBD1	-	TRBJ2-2	CASSLWGQGPGELFF	TGTGCCAGCAGCTTATGGGGACAGGGTCCCGGGGAGCTGTTTTTT
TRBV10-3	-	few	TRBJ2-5	CAISPEGARGETQYF	TGTGCCATCAGCCCGGAGGGCGCCCGGGGGGAGACCCAGTACTTC
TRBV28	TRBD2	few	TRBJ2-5	CASSSGLAGNF	TGTGCCAGCAGTTCCGGACTAGCGGGTAACTTC
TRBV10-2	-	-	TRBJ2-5	CASRDLGGETQYF	TGCGCCAGCAGGGACTTAGGGGGAGAGACCCAGTACTTC